This note documents a single T cell receptor beta chain sequence. Its cognate antigen is unknown. The data stem from a study of blood T cells in healthy people across ages. Whole-study findings and limits: Unsorted PBMCs ruled out conclusive naive versus antigen-experienced comparison. Diversity of TCR beta per million T cells declined in a roughly linear way with age.

The use of a sample-barcoded 5' primer and a J-beta primer mix characterized a second PCR of roughly 7 to 12 cycles. TCRdb redid the calling of the 5' RACE reads with MiXCR, one entry per CDR3 protein. This table holds around 800,000 distinct CDR3 sequences, approximately 53% found once. All donors came from Russia, were Caucasian and healthy, and spanned ages roughly 6 to 100. The sample, about 9.2 milliliters of peripheral blood, was drawn from each donor. The germline V and J ends were trimmed by 4 bases and 5 bases, with 9 bases remaining between them. The CDR3 covers 12 residues. Germline V gene data show CDR1 as SNHLY and CDR2 as FYNNEI.

The sample was blood. The TCR originated in a man at least 80 years old in good health. J is TRBJ2-7 and V is TRBV2, with D tentatively TRBD1 (5 bases). The DNA of the CDR3 is TGTGCCAGCAGTGCCCCCAGGGACGAGCAGTACTTC. Translation: CASSAPRDEQYF. The full variable domain, with the rest looked up from reference TRBV2 and TRBJ2-7, is EPEVTQTPSHQVTQMGQEVILRCVPISNHLYFYWYRQILGQKVEFLVSFYNNEISEKSEIFDDQFSVERPDGSNFTLKIRSTKLEDSAMYFCASSAPRDEQYFGPGTRLTVT.